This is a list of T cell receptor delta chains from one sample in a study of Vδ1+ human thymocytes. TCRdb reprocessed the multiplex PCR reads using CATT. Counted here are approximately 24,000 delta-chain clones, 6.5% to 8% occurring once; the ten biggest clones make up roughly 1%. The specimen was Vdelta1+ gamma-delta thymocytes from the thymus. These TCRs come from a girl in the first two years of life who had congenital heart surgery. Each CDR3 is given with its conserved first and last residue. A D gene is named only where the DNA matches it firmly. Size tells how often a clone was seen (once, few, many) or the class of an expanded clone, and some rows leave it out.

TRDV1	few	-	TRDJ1	TGTGCTCTTGGGGAAGTTCCGCCCGATCCCGGGAGCGATAAACTCATCTTT	CALGEVPPDPGSDKLIF
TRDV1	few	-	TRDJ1	TGTGCTCTTGTGGAATCGGGCGGGTTACTGGGTTACACCGATAAACTCATCTTT	CALVESGGLLGYTDKLIF
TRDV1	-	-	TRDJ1	TGTGCTCTTGGGGAACGACGTGCGAGTTCTCTCCCCGGCACCGATAAACTCATCTTT	CALGERRASSLPGTDKLIF
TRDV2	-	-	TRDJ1	TGTGCCTGGGGCCCTTTCTTACTGAACAACAGGGCGTACACCGATAAACTCATCTTT	CAWGPFLLNNRAYTDKLIF
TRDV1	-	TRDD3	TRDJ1	TGTGCTCTTGGGGAATGGAGGGATACGCACCCCTACACCGATAAACTCATCTTT	CALGEWRDTHPYTDKLIF
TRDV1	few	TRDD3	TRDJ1	TGTGCTCTTGGGTCCTGTGGGCACTGGGGGATACACACCGATAAACTCATCTTT	CALGSCGHWGIHTDKLIF
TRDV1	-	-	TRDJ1	TGTGCTCTTGGGGAGAAGGCCGAAGGGGGAGGAAAACTCATCTTT	CALGEKAEGGGKLIF
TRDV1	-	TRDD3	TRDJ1	TGTGCTCTTGGGGAACGGTGCCTTCCTACGAAGCCCGTACTGGGGGATAGGGATAAACTCATCTTT	CALGERCLPTKPVLGDRDKLIF
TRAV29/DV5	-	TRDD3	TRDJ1	TGTGCAGCAGCCTTCCCCTGTACTGGGGGATACCCCGATAAACTCATCTTT	CAAAFPCTGGYPDKLIF
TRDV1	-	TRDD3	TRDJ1	TGTGCTCTTGGGGAACTAAGGCATCTCCCTAGCTGGGGGATACTGGCCGATAAACTCATCTTT	CALGELRHLPSWGILADKLIF
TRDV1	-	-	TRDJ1	TGTGCTCTTGGGGAACGTTCGGCCGTGCCGGCGCAGTACACCGATAAACTCATCTTT	CALGERSAVPAQYTDKLIF
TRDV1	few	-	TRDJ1	TGTGCTCTTGGGGAACCCCCGAAACTCATCTTT	CALGEPPKLIF
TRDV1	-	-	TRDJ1	TGTGCTCTTGGGGAACATAGTGAGGATACAAAGTACACCGATAAACTCATCTTT	CALGEHSEDTKYTDKLIF
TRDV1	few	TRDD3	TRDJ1	TGTGCTCTTGGGGAAAACGCGAAATTGGGCACCCCAGCCGAGTCTGGGGGATACGCGTATCCCACCGATAAACTCATCTTT	CALGENAKLGTPAESGGYAYPTDKLIF
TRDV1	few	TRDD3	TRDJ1	TGTGCTCTTGGGCTGGGCTCTCTCTTGGGGGATACGCAAAGGACCGATAAACTCATCTTT	CALGLGSLLGDTQRTDKLIF
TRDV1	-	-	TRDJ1	TGTGCTCTTGGGGAACTGCTTATCGTCCCCTACGGTCTGGGTCGGAACGACACCGATAAACTCATCTTT	CALGELLIVPYGLGRNDTDKLIF